This TCR beta chain was captured in a study of T cell responses to AZD1222 COVID-19 vaccine. After removal of 5 bases from V and 3 bases from J, the junction contained 2 bases not matched to a gene. Germline V CDR1 and CDR2: KGHSH, LQKENI. The length of the CDR3 is 16 residues. Data came from immunoSEQ multiplex PCR; TCRdb stores just in-frame clones and leaves some out. This table has 130,000 to 150,000 clones, about 92% appearing once. J is TRBJ2-2 and V is TRBV18; 14 nucleotides align to TRBD2. This receptor was obtained from an adult who received the AZD1222 COVID-19 vaccine. Sequenced material: peripheral blood, taken 28 days after the second AZD1222 dose. CDR3 nucleotide sequence: TGTGCCAGCTCATCGGGACTAGCGGGAGACACCGGGGAGCTGTTTTTT. Protein product: CASSSGLAGDTGELFF.